These T cell receptor beta chains were read from a single sample in a study of beta chain features in type 1 diabetes. The repertoire was sequenced with immunoSEQ multiplex PCR; TCRdb's copy has only in-frame clones and lacks some. The sample includes about 220,000 clones, roughly a tenth of them seen just once. Material for sequencing was central memory CD4+ T cells from blood. The source is a man aged 18 to 29 in good health. Each CDR3 is given with its conserved first and last residue. A D gene is named only where the DNA matches it firmly. Some rows have no size entry. The others give once, few or many, or a class for an expanded clone.

J gene	clone size	D gene	V gene	CDR3 DNA	CDR3 protein
TRBJ2-1	few	-	TRBV27	TGTGCCAGCAGTTTAATGATCTTCAATGAGCAGTTCTTC	CASSLMIFNEQFF
TRBJ2-5	few	TRBD1	TRBV5-1	TGCGCCAGCATCCGACAGGGAACAGAGACCCAGTACTTC	CASIRQGTETQYF
TRBJ2-7	-	TRBD2	TRBV30	TGTGCCTGGAGTACGGGACTAGCGGGAAGCTCCTACGAGCAGTACTTC	CAWSTGLAGSSYEQYF
TRBJ2-3	-	-	TRBV5-4	TGTGCCAGCAGCCCTCGTCAGGGGTTCAGCACAGATACGCAGTATTTT	CASSPRQGFSTDTQYF
TRBJ2-1	-	TRBD2	TRBV30	TGTGCCTGGAAGCGGGACCCAGCGGGGGCTGAGCAGTTCTTC	CAWKRDPAGAEQFF
TRBJ2-5	-	TRBD1	TRBV29-1	TGCAGCGTCAGCAGGGGGCAAGAGACCCAGTACTTC	CSVSRGQETQYF
TRBJ2-5	-	-	TRBV30	TGTGCCTGGACACCCCTGAAGGAGACCCAGTACTTC	CAWTPLKETQYF
TRBJ2-1	-	-	TRBV14	TGTGCCAGCAGACCCCTAGGGGCGAGCTCCTACAATGAGCAGTTCTTC	CASRPLGASSYNEQFF
TRBJ2-6	many	-	TRBV7-3	TGTGCCAGCACCACCTCTGCTGGGGCCAACGTCCTGACTTTC	CASTTSAGANVLTF
TRBJ1-5	-	TRBD1	TRBV29-1	TGCAGCGCAGAACAGGGGGCAGGACAGCCCCAGCATTTT	CSAEQGAGQPQHF
TRBJ2-1	many	-	TRBV6-1	TGTGCCAGCAGTGAAGCATTGGCGAATGAGCAGTTCTTC	CASSEALANEQFF
TRBJ2-3	few	TRBD2	TRBV18	TGTGCCAGCTCTAACCAATACATGACTAGCGGGGCAGATACGCAGTATTTT	CASSNQYMTSGADTQYF
TRBJ2-7	-	-	TRBV4-3	TGCGCCAGCAGCCATGCCGGTGGCTACGAGCAGTACTTC	CASSHAGGYEQYF
TRBJ2-3	many	-	TRBV9	TGTGCCAGCGGGCCGGGACGGGTGGAAGATACGCAGTATTTT	CASGPGRVEDTQYF
TRBJ2-1	few	-	TRBV29-1	TGCAGCGTTGAGAGGAGTCGGAATGAGCAGTTCTTC	CSVERSRNEQFF
TRBJ2-7	few	-	TRBV29-1	TGCAGCGTGCTCGGACTGGCCTACGAGCAGTACTTC	CSVLGLAYEQYF
TRBJ2-7	few	-	TRBV5-6	TGTGCCAGCAGCTTCCTTAGCGCTCTGGTCGAGCAGTACTTC	CASSFLSALVEQYF
TRBJ1-1	-	-	TRBV29-1	TGCAGCGTTGTACCCCAGGGCATAGGCACTGAAGCTTTCTTT	CSVVPQGIGTEAFF
TRBJ2-5	few	-	TRBV6-1	TGTGCCAGCAGGAGCGGGTACGGACCGTTCGTGACCCAGTACTTC	CASRSGYGPFVTQYF
TRBJ2-7	many	-	TRBV7-2	TGTGCCAGCAGCTTAGATAGGGCCGGGTTCTACGAGCAGTACTTC	CASSLDRAGFYEQYF
TRBJ1-2	-	-	TRBV20-1	TGCAGTGCTTGGGACTTGGACGGCTACACCTTC	CSAWDLDGYTF
TRBJ2-5	-	TRBD2	TRBV30	TGTGCCTGGAGTAGGGGACTACCCCCTGAGACCCAGTACTTC	CAWSRGLPPETQYF
TRBJ1-2	few	TRBD1	TRBV9	TGTGCCAGCAGCGTATTCCCAGGGGGCGACTATGGCTACACCTTC	CASSVFPGGDYGYTF
TRBJ2-6	few	-	TRBV5-4	TGTGCCAGCAGCCGGATGGGGGCCAACGTCCTGACTTTC	CASSRMGANVLTF
TRBJ2-1	many	-	TRBV23-1	TGCGCCAGCAGCTGGTTGGGGGGACCTGAGCAGTTCTTC	CASSWLGGPEQFF
TRBJ2-5	few	TRBD2	TRBV30	TGTGCCTGGAGTGGACTAGCGGGAGTACGGGAGACCCAGTACTTC	CAWSGLAGVRETQYF